The 24 T cell receptor beta chains listed next were all sequenced from one sample in a study of monozygotic twins with inflammatory bowel disease. TCRdb reprocessed the 5' RACE reads, with one entry per CDR3 protein and no DNA. The sample's table shows about 210,000 distinct CDR3 sequences. Sequencing was done on a sample of blood. These receptors originate from a human donor with ulcerative colitis or Crohn's disease, or a healthy co-twin of an affected twin (not recorded which).

This chain uses TRBV7-9 with TRBJ1-4; the TRBD1 assignment by TCRdb is unverifiable without DNA. CDR1 SEHNR and CDR2 FQNEAQ come from the germline V gene (reference sequence). The CDR3 loop spans 13 amino acids. CDR3: CASSRQGEEKLFF.

V usage is TRBV7-3 and J usage is TRBJ2-1; the TCRdb D gene call, TRBD1, has no DNA to confirm it. This CDR3 is 16 amino acids long. Germline values: CDR1 SGHTA, CDR2 FQGTGA. The CDR3 loop reads CASSRAPGQGVNEQFF.

J is TRBJ2-7 and V is TRBV2. Germline V gene lookup returns CDR1 SNHLY and CDR2 FYNNEI. This CDR3 comprises 14 residues. CDR3 amino acids: CASSLTGVSYEQYF.

V is TRBV30 and J is TRBJ2-2; TCRdb outputs TRBD2, but without DNA this stays unchecked. The CDR3 loop spans 15 amino acids. Germline V gene lookup returns CDR1 GTSNPN and CDR2 SVGIG (reference sequence). The CDR3 here is CAWRRGGANTGELFF.

The chain employs TRBV6-1 and TRBJ2-7; checking the TCRdb D call of TRBD2 is not possible without DNA. The CDR3 length is 15 residues. Germline CDR1 MNHNS, CDR2 SASEGT. CDR3 sequence reads: CASRPNIAGSYQQYF.

The CDR3 sequence is CASSPPKGGAVNEQFF. The rearrangement uses TRBV18 and TRBJ2-1; the TCRdb call, TRBD1, lacks DNA for checking. The CDR3 has 16 amino acids. CDR1 KGHSH and CDR2 LQKENI come from the germline V gene.

The CDR3 here is CASTTFQVERGRPDNSPLHF. The gene calls are TRBV9 and TRBJ1-6; the D call from TCRdb, TRBD1, cannot be confirmed without DNA. The CDR3 length is 20 residues. CDR1 is SGDLS and CDR2 is YYNGEE in the germline V gene.

This chain connects TRBV5-1 to TRBJ1-1; TCRdb gives TRBD1 as the D gene, but with no DNA this cannot be confirmed. Germline CDR1 reads SGHRS; CDR2 reads YFSETQ. The CDR3 totals 14 residues. CDR3 loop: CASSLPLKNTEAFF.

The chain recombines TRBV7-9 with TRBJ1-5; TCRdb calls TRBD1, which cannot be checked without DNA. The germline CDR1 and CDR2 sequences are SEHNR and FQNEAQ (reference sequence). This CDR3 has 14 residues. The CDR3: CASSPRGYQQPQHF.

The chain recombines TRBV20-1 with TRBJ2-2; TCRdb calls TRBD2, which cannot be checked without DNA. Germline CDR1 and CDR2: DFQATT and SNEGSKA (reference sequence). The CDR3 covers 13 residues. The CDR3: CSAVAGEDGELFF.

This chain joins TRBV24-1 and TRBJ2-1; with no DNA, the TCRdb D assignment of TRBD1 cannot be verified. Germline V gives CDR1 KGHDR, CDR2 SFDVKD. There are 19 residues in the CDR3. The CDR3 sequence: CATSDLSFGKGDVHNEQFF.

The V and J genes are TRBV20-1 and TRBJ1-2. The CDR3 is made up of 15 amino acids. Germline-derived CDR1 and CDR2 are DFQATT and SNEGSKA (reference sequence). The CDR3 loop reads CNARLPNGGLYGYTF.

The V gene is TRBV29-1, the J gene TRBJ2-7; TCRdb gives TRBD1 as the D gene, but with no DNA this cannot be confirmed. There are 14 residues in the CDR3. CDR1 is SQVTM, CDR2 ANQGSEA, per germline. CDR3: CSVAGARGSYEQYF.

V usage is TRBV19 and J usage is TRBJ2-7. This CDR3 has 14 residues. Germline V gives CDR1 LNHDA, CDR2 SQIVND (reference sequence). CDR3 region: CASSILTRSDEQYF. Together with reference TRBV19 and TRBJ2-7, the CDR3 gives the full variable domain: DGGITQSPKYLFRKEGQNVTLSCEQNLNHDAMYWYRQDPGQGLRLIYYSQIVNDFQKGDIAEGYSVSREKKESFPLTVTSAQKNPTAFYLCASSILTRSDEQYFGPGTRLTVT.

This chain links TRBV29-1 with TRBJ2-1; the D gene TCRdb calls, TRBD1, cannot be checked with no DNA. Germline V gene sequence: CDR1 SQVTM, CDR2 ANQGSEA. CDR3 length: 12 residues. This CDR3 is CSGQGQSNEQFF.

The rearrangement uses TRBV3-1 and TRBJ1-4. This CDR3 is 14 amino acids long. From germline, CDR1 is LGHDT and CDR2 YNNKEL (reference sequence). The CDR3 spells CASSPLATDEKLFF.

The gene calls are TRBV9 and TRBJ2-4; the D call from TCRdb, TRBD1, cannot be confirmed without DNA. The CDR3 is 19 residues long. The germline V gene encodes CDR1 SGDLS and CDR2 YYNGEE. This chain's CDR3 is CASSVSGGADLDPKNIQYF.

This chain uses TRBV6-2 or TRBV6-3 with TRBJ1-2. CDR1 is MNHEY and CDR2 is SVGEGT in the germline V gene. The CDR3 loop spans 18 amino acids. This CDR3 reads CASTYRVPMPTEDYGYTF.

The chain uses TRBV20-1 and TRBJ2-1; as DNA is missing, the TRBD2 call by TCRdb cannot be tested. From germline, CDR1 is DFQATT and CDR2 SNEGSKA (reference sequence). This CDR3 spans 13 amino acids. The chain's CDR3 is CSQQSGGYNEQFF.

V usage is TRBV10-3 and J usage is TRBJ2-3; TCRdb names TRBD2, which stays unverified in the absence of DNA. The CDR3 has 16 residues. From germline, CDR1 is ENHRY and CDR2 SYGVKD. CDR3 region: CAISESSGGSTDTQYF.

The rearrangement links TRBV6-2 or TRBV6-3 to TRBJ1-1; TCRdb indicates TRBD1, and absent DNA this call remains unverified. CDR3 size: 13 residues. Germline V gene lookup returns CDR1 MNHEY and CDR2 SVGEGT. The CDR3 region is CASKPRANTEAFF.

The chain joins TRBV3-1 to TRBJ2-7; lacking DNA, the TRBD1 call made by TCRdb goes unchecked. CDR1 is LGHDT, CDR2 YNNKEL, per germline (reference sequence). The CDR3 runs to 14 residues. CDR3 protein: CASSLGLGNYEQYF.

The chain recombines TRBV9 with TRBJ2-1; TCRdb's assignment of TRBD1 cannot be checked, as there is no DNA. Germline values: CDR1 SGDLS, CDR2 YYNGEE. This CDR3 spans 14 amino acids. The CDR3 sequence: CASSPGSGDNEQFF.

This chain joins TRBV29-1 and TRBJ2-1. CDR3 length equals 13 residues. Germline CDR1 is SQVTM and CDR2 is ANQGSEA. CDR3 sequence: CSVERASYNEQFF.